This paragraph reports one T cell receptor (beta chain). The antigen is unknown. Participants comprised healthy donors of bone marrow. PCR primers comprised 60 Vbeta and 13 Jbeta primers. Produced via immunoSEQ multiplex PCR; TCRdb's table is partial and in-frame only. The sample records roughly 78,000 clones, 66% being singletons. The sample belongs to a study of cytomegalovirus exposure and HLA in healthy donors. About the study: Earlier sequencing of some 180 million T cells yielded about 120 million unique TCR beta sequences.

Whole-study results and caveats: Cytomegalovirus-associated TCR beta chains were listed, numbering roughly 150. More than 15,000 TCR beta sequences were associated with HLA alleles at 0.05 false discovery rate in a later analysis.

V lost 7 bases, J lost 0 bases, and 21 bases lay in between. Per the germline V gene, CDR1 is SGHAT and CDR2 is FQNNGV. The CDR3 totals 17 residues. Specimen: PBMCs. This TCR came from a man aged 35-49 years in good health and CMV-seropositive. The V and J genes are TRBV11-2 and TRBJ1-1; D unclear. The CDR3 sequence: CASTLNKAASMNTEAFF. In nucleotides, the CDR3 is TGTGCCAGCACCCTAAACAAGGCAGCGAGTATGAACACTGAAGCTTTCTTT.